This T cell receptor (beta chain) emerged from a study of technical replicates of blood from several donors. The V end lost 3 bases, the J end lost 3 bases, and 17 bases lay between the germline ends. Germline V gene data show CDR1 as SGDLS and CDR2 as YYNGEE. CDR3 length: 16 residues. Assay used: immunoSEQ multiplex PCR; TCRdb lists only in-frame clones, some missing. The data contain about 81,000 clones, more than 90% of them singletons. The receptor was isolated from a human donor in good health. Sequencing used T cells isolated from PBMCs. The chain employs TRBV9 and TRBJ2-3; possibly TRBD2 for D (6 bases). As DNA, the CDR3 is TGTGCCAGCAGCGAGGACTGGGGAGGCTTGACAGATACGCAGTATTTT. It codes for CASSEDWGGLTDTQYF.